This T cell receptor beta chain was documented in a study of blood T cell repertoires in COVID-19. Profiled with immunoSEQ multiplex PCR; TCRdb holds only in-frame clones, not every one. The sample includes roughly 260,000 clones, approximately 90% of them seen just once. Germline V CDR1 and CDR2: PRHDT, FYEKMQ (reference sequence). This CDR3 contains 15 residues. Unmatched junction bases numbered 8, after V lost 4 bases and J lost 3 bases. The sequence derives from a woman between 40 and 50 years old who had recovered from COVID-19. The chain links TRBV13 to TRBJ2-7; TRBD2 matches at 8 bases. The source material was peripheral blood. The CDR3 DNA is TGTGCCAGCAGCTCCTTCCAGCGGGGGATCTACGAGCAGTACTTC. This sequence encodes CASSSFQRGIYEQYF.